Listed below are T cell receptor beta chains from one sample, sequenced in a study of T-cell reconstitution after alpha-beta-depleted transplantation in children. TCRdb fed the PCR reads into MiXCR, producing one record per CDR3 protein. This table has about 240,000 distinct CDR3 sequences, around 25% appearing once. The sample was PBMCs, taken before TCRalphabeta/CD19-depleted stem cell transplant. The receptors were gathered from a girl aged 2 to 10 with Fanconi anemia, due to receive a stem cell transplant. CDR3s include the opening cysteine and the closing phenylalanine or tryptophan.

TRBV20-1	CSAKRRGKNTGELFF
TRBV12-3/TRBV12-4	CASSSRSGWDSNEQFF
TRBV25-1	CASSEVLRGEQYF
TRBV9	CASSVDGPYGYTF
TRBV29-1	CSVPGQRYNEQFF
TRBV7-9	CASSLTKDSYTDTQYF
TRBV7-2	CASSLGGLAGGTYEQYF
TRBV24-1	CATSDTRDRGYNEQFF
TRBV5-4	CASSGTGFEETQYF
TRBV11-2	CASSLTFWQKHEQYF
TRBV29-1	CSVDSGQGYNEQFF